Following are 10 T cell receptor beta chains from one sample sequenced in a study of blood T cell repertoires in COVID-19. Profiled with immunoSEQ multiplex PCR; TCRdb holds only in-frame clones, not every one. Altogether 90,000 to 100,000 clones are present, approximately 90% being singletons, with the ten largest covering 5% to 5.5%. The sample taken for sequencing was peripheral blood. The origin of the receptors is a man aged 50-60 years with acute or convalescent COVID-19.

V is TRBV29-1 and J is TRBJ2-1, with no clear D. The V and J ends lost 7 bases and 8 bases respectively, with 9 bases between them. Germline CDR1 SQVTM, CDR2 ANQGSEA. The CDR3 spans 10 residues. Here the CDR3 reads CSAVEYEQFF. Here the CDR3 DNA reads TGCAGCGCAGTTGAGTATGAGCAGTTCTTC.

V is TRBV2 and J is TRBJ2-7; TRBD1 is a possible D gene (5 bases). The germline V gene encodes CDR1 SNHLY and CDR2 FYNNEI. CDR3 length equals 11 residues. V lost 5 bases to trimming and J lost 5 bases, with 7 bases between them. The CDR3 DNA sequence: TGTGCCAGCAGTCTGACAGACGAGCAGTACTTC. This codes for CASSLTDEQYF.

CDR3 protein: CASSRSGYEQYF. DNA for the CDR3: TGTGCCAGCAGTCGCTCCGGCTACGAGCAGTACTTC. J is TRBJ2-7 and V is TRBV6-5, with D hard to call. CDR1 and CDR2 from the germline V gene are MNHEY and SVGAGI. This CDR3 has 12 residues. V lost 5 bases to trimming and J lost 3 bases, with 8 bases between them.

The rearrangement uses TRBV6-4 and TRBJ2-1; D is perhaps TRBD2 (6 bases). The CDR3 runs to 15 residues. Germline V gene lookup returns CDR1 MRHNA and CDR2 SNTAGT. V lost 0 bases, J lost 7 bases, and 13 bases lay in between. The DNA of the CDR3 is TGTGCCAGCAGTGACTCAGGCGGGATGTGGAATGAGCAGTTCTTC. Translation: CASSDSGGMWNEQFF.

This rearrangement joins TRBV6-5 to TRBJ1-1; D unresolved. The CDR3 is 15 residues long. The germline gives CDR1 MNHEY, CDR2 SVGAGI. The germline V and J ends were trimmed by 8 bases and 1 base, with 17 bases remaining between them. CDR3 protein: CASPDAEAWNTEAFF. The CDR3 bases are TGTGCCAGCCCTGACGCGGAGGCATGGAACACTGAAGCTTTCTTT.

V is TRBV7-2 and J is TRBJ2-7, with 8 bases aligning to TRBD2. J was trimmed by 2 bases and V by 0 bases; bases with no gene match: 6. Germline V gene sequence: CDR1 SGHTA, CDR2 FQGNSA. The CDR3 length is 16 residues. The CDR3 here is CASSLALTGGPYEQYF. The CDR3 DNA follows: TGTGCCAGCAGCTTAGCGCTCACGGGAGGGCCCTACGAGCAGTACTTC.

This chain connects TRBV7-2 to TRBJ1-1; TRBD1 agrees at 10 bases. The CDR3 is 15 residues long. Germline assignment: CDR1 SGHTA and CDR2 FQGNSA. The V and J ends lost 0 bases and 4 bases, in that order; junction bases with no gene match: 2. In DNA, the CDR3 is TGTGCCAGCAGCTTAGCCCGGACAGGGGGCACTGAAGCTTTCTTT. Translation gives CASSLARTGGTEAFF. The variable domain in full, with the rest retrieved from reference TRBV7-2 and TRBJ1-1, is GAGVSQSPSNKVTEKGKDVELRCDPISGHTALYWYRQSLGQGLEFLIYFQGNSAPDKSGLPSDRFSAERTGGSVSTLTIQRTQQEDSAVYLCASSLARTGGTEAFFGQGTRLTVV.

The chain recombines TRBV7-2 with TRBJ2-2; weak D call: TRBD2 (5 bases). V shed 6 bases and J shed 0 bases, with 8 bases lying between them. This CDR3 has 14 amino acids. In germline, CDR1 is SGHTA, CDR2 FQGNSA. DNA for the CDR3: TGTGCCAGCAGTCGGGGAGCGAACACCGGGGAGCTGTTTTTT. Translation: CASSRGANTGELFF. The variable domain in full, completed from reference TRBV7-2 and TRBJ2-2, reads GAGVSQSPSNKVTEKGKDVELRCDPISGHTALYWYRQSLGQGLEFLIYFQGNSAPDKSGLPSDRFSAERTGGSVSTLTIQRTQQEDSAVYLCASSRGANTGELFFGEGSRLTVL.

V usage is TRBV7-9 and J usage is TRBJ1-1; D is undetermined. The germline V gene encodes CDR1 SEHNR and CDR2 FQNEAQ (reference sequence). CDR3 length: 13 residues. Between the trimmed V and J ends, which lost 2 bases and 0 bases, there was a span of 4 bases. CDR3 in DNA: TGTGCCAGCAGCTTACAGGTGAACACTGAAGCTTTCTTT. Its protein is CASSLQVNTEAFF. The variable domain in full, completed from reference TRBV7-9 and TRBJ1-1, reads DTGVSQNPRHKITKRGQNVTFRCDPISEHNRLYWYRQTLGQGPEFLTYFQNEAQLEKSRLLSDRFSAERPKGSFSTLEIQRTEQGDSAMYLCASSLQVNTEAFFGQGTRLTVV.

The chain employs TRBV7-9 and TRBJ1-1, with a possible D match to TRBD1 (5 bases). Trimming took 6 bases from V and 0 from J, leaving 17 bases between them. This CDR3 is built from 16 residues. Looked up from germline, CDR1 is SEHNR and CDR2 is FQNEAQ (reference sequence). CDR3: CASRDSPSTMNTEAFF. The DNA for the CDR3 is TGTGCCAGCAGAGACAGCCCATCGACGATGAACACTGAAGCTTTCTTT.